This T cell receptor beta chain came from a study of shared clonotypes between healthy human individuals. Clones were read by immunoSEQ multiplex PCR, and TCRdb kept only the in-frame ones, dropping some. Of around 2,000,000 clones listed, 85% to 95% were seen once; the top ten hold 0.1% to 0.15%. This clone showed up just once. Its antigen is not known. Study results and caveats: Roughly 5% of naive CD4 clonotypes were common to a few donors.

The CDR3 covers 14 residues. Trimming removed 5 bases from V and 2 bases from J; junction bases left unmatched: 3. The germline V gene has CDR1 SEHNR and CDR2 FQNEAQ (reference sequence). The chain is built from TRBV7-9 and TRBJ2-7; 10 nucleotides agree with TRBD2. The specimen sequenced was naive CD4+ T cells sorted from blood. Subset in this sample: CD45RA+ positively selected. The sequence came from a man aged 18 to 29 in good health. CDR3 bases: TGTGCCAGCAGCCCGAGCGGGAGGGCCTACGAGCAGTACTTC. Residues: CASSPSGRAYEQYF. The whole variable domain, remainder taken from reference TRBV7-9 and TRBJ2-7, is DTGVSQNPRHKITKRGQNVTFRCDPISEHNRLYWYRQTLGQGPEFLTYFQNEAQLEKSRLLSDRFSAERPKGSFSTLEIQRTEQGDSAMYLCASSPSGRAYEQYFGPGTRLTVT.